One T cell receptor (beta chain) is described in this entry. Its antigen is unknown. In TCRdb, the reads were re-called with MiXCR into one record per CDR3 protein. The table has approximately 590,000 distinct CDR3 sequences, about 39% seen once. The sample belongs to a study of T cell repertoires in cytomegalovirus infection. About the research overall: CMV epitopes in the study were HLA-C-restricted (recently identified) and HLA-B-restricted (well studied). Signatures in public TCR beta sequences pointed to both CMV infection and matching HLA type. Whole-study results and caveats: CMV-specific TCR beta clonotypes restricted by HLA-C dominated the ex vivo response. Carriers of CMV and the relevant HLA type were discriminated by public TCR beta frequency.

Trimming removed 5 bases from V and 6 bases from J; junction bases left unmatched: 9. The V gene's germline CDR1 is SGHTA and CDR2 FQGNSA. This CDR3 contains 14 residues. This receptor was identified in a human donor in good health (CMV status not recorded). Some clones in this sample may be carry-over from other donors' samples. Here the sequenced sample was cultured PBMCs, taken from culture after CMV antigen stimulation. The chain joins TRBV7-2 to TRBJ2-7, with TRBD2 matching over 8 bases. Here the CDR3 reads CASSAGTSPSEQYF. The CDR3 DNA reads TGTGCCAGCAGCGCCGGGACTAGTCCCTCCGAGCAGTACTTC.